Listed below are T cell receptor beta chains from one sample, sequenced in a study of OX40 agonist ivuxolimab in advanced cancers. The method was immunoSEQ multiplex PCR; TCRdb's version includes in-frame clones alone and lacks a portion of them. The sample lists tens of thousands of clones, around 70% occurring once. The input for sequencing was CD4+ or CD8+ T cells sorted from blood, taken in a trial of the OX40 agonist ivuxolimab. The receptors shown here come from an adult with an advanced solid tumor such as melanoma, head and neck, liver or kidney cancer. CDR3s include the opening cysteine and the closing phenylalanine or tryptophan. A D gene is named only where the DNA matches it firmly. Size is omitted from some rows. Given values are once, few, many or a class for expanded clones.

>15|NA|NA|TRBJ1-1|TRBV6-5
CASSYNRQANTEAFF
TGTGCCAGCAGTTACAACCGACAGGCAAACACTGAAGCTTTCTTT
>13|once|NA|TRBJ1-1|TRBV7-2
CASSLFLGAEAFF
TGTGCCAGCAGCTTATTCCTGGGGGCGGAAGCTTTCTTT
>15|NA|NA|TRBJ1-2|TRBV5-6
CASSLVSTPREGYTF
TGTGCCAGCAGCTTGGTTTCGACACCCAGGGAGGGCTACACCTTC
>15|NA|NA|TRBJ1-2|TRBV7-9
CASSPWGSSNYGYTF
TGTGCCAGCAGCCCTTGGGGAAGTTCTAACTATGGCTACACCTTC
>14|NA|NA|TRBJ1-2|TRBV30
CASPWGRRNYGYTF
TGTGCCTCCCCTTGGGGACGGCGCAACTATGGCTACACCTTC
>14|NA|NA|TRBJ1-2|TRBV19
CASSAQGPTYGYTF
TGTGCCAGTAGTGCCCAGGGACCCACTTATGGCTACACCTTC
>12|NA|TRBD1|TRBJ1-5|TRBV29-1
CSVRQGFQPQHF
TGCAGCGTTAGACAGGGCTTCCAGCCCCAGCATTTT
>18|NA|TRBD1|TRBJ2-6|TRBV6-1
CASSEAGQGFSGANVLTF
TGTGCCAGCAGTGAAGCGGGACAGGGCTTCTCTGGGGCCAACGTCCTGACTTTC
>14|NA|NA|TRBJ2-7|TRBV27
CASKVGGASYEQYF
TGTGCCAGCAAAGTGGGGGGTGCCTCCTACGAGCAGTACTTC
>18|NA|TRBD2|TRBJ2-3|TRBV7-8
CASSLAWVSGGYTDTQYF
TGTGCCAGCAGCTTAGCTTGGGTTAGCGGGGGATACACAGATACGCAGTATTTT
>12|NA|NA|TRBJ2-5|TRBV15
CATSRVLAAQYF
TGTGCCACCAGCAGAGTACTGGCAGCCCAGTACTTC
>11|NA|NA|TRBJ1-6|TRBV7-8
CASSRDGPLHF
TGTGCCAGCAGCCGCGATGGACCCCTCCACTTT
>15|NA|NA|TRBJ2-7|TRBV6-6
CASSYGQTMTYEQYF
TGTGCCAGCAGTTACGGACAGACTATGACCTACGAGCAGTACTTC
>15|once|NA|TRBJ2-3|TRBV5-4
CASSHRDPGTDTQYF
TGTGCCAGCAGCCACCGGGACCCCGGCACAGATACGCAGTATTTT
>15|once|TRBD1|TRBJ2-1|TRBV18
CASSPSGQGGNEQFF
TGTGCCAGCTCACCGTCGGGACAGGGTGGGAATGAGCAGTTCTTC
>13|NA|NA|TRBJ2-2|TRBV7-9
CASAGANTGELFF
TGTGCCAGCGCCGGGGCTAACACCGGGGAGCTGTTTTTT
>16|NA|NA|TRBJ1-2|TRBV7-2
CASSLFESRANYGYTF
TGTGCCAGCAGCTTATTTGAATCTAGAGCTAACTATGGCTACACCTTC
>15|NA|NA|TRBJ1-5|TRBV30
CAWTSRGYSNQPQHF
TGTGCCTGGACTTCGAGGGGCTATAGCAATCAGCCCCAGCATTTT
>14|NA|TRBD1|TRBJ2-2|TRBV28
CASRGTGGTGELFF
TGTGCCAGCAGGGGGACAGGGGGGACCGGGGAGCTGTTTTTT
>15|NA|NA|TRBJ1-5|TRBV5-1
CASSFEGALNQPQHF
TGCGCCAGCAGCTTCGAAGGGGCTCTCAATCAGCCCCAGCATTTT
>16|NA|NA|TRBJ1-6|TRBV9
CASSIEPGVNNSPLHF
TGTGCCAGCAGCATCGAACCAGGGGTTAATAATTCACCCCTCCACTTT
>17|NA|NA|TRBJ1-1|TRBV5-1
CASSLMLALSAVTEAFF
TGCGCCAGCAGCTTGATGCTGGCACTTTCGGCTGTTACTGAAGCTTTCTTT
>15|NA|NA|TRBJ1-5|TRBV19
CASSIFQGPNQPQHF
TGTGCCAGTAGTATTTTTCAGGGGCCAAATCAGCCCCAGCATTTT
>14|NA|TRBD1|TRBJ2-1|TRBV18
CASSDRVAYNEQFF
TGTGCCAGCTCAGACAGGGTTGCCTACAATGAGCAGTTCTTC
>17|NA|NA|TRBJ1-1|TRBV5-6
CASSLPVSRGYGTEAFF
TGTGCCAGCAGCTTGCCGGTCTCTAGGGGATATGGCACTGAAGCTTTCTTT
>16|NA|TRBD1|TRBJ2-3|TRBV4-1
CASSQLEQGITDTQYF
TGCGCCAGCAGCCAACTCGAACAGGGGATCACAGATACGCAGTATTTT
>13|few|NA|TRBJ1-1|TRBV30
CAWRAGRGTEAFF
TGTGCCTGGAGAGCAGGGAGGGGCACTGAAGCTTTCTTT
>15|NA|NA|TRBJ1-4|TRBV5-4
CASSLEQGPNEKLFF
TGTGCCAGCAGCTTGGAACAGGGACCTAATGAAAAACTGTTTTTT
>13|NA|TRBD2|TRBJ2-1|TRBV19
CASRASGGGEQFF
TGTGCCAGTAGGGCAAGCGGGGGCGGCGAGCAGTTCTTC
>16|NA|TRBD1|TRBJ1-6|TRBV5-4
CASSSGQGSVGSPLHF
TGTGCCAGCAGCTCTGGACAGGGATCGGTCGGTTCACCCCTCCACTTT
>12|NA|NA|TRBJ2-7|TRBV27
CASRAVSYEQYF
TGTGCCAGCAGAGCAGTCTCCTACGAGCAGTACTTC
>16|NA|NA|TRBJ1-5|TRBV30
CAWSVPGYRGRQPQHF
TGTGCCTGGAGTGTACCGGGGTACCGGGGGCGTCAGCCCCAGCATTTT
>16|NA|TRBD1|TRBJ1-6|TRBV6-1
CASSGTDRGFNSPLHF
TGTGCCAGCAGTGGGACCGACAGGGGGTTTAATTCACCCCTCCACTTT
>14|NA|NA|TRBJ1-2|TRBV6-4
CASSSDRGNYGYTF
TGTGCCAGCAGTTCAGATCGGGGCAACTATGGCTACACCTTC
>15|few|NA|TRBJ2-1|TRBV6-5
CASSYSWRQHNEQFF
TGTGCCAGCAGTTACTCGTGGCGACAGCACAATGAGCAGTTCTTC
>14|NA|TRBD1|TRBJ2-2|TRBV5-6
CASSWTGNTGELFF
TGTGCCAGCAGCTGGACAGGGAACACCGGGGAGCTGTTTTTT
>15|NA|NA|TRBJ1-6|TRBV6-5
CASSYDGNYNSPLHF
TGTGCCAGCAGTTACGATGGCAATTATAATTCACCCCTCCACTTT
>13|few|TRBD1|TRBJ1-2|TRBV30
CASTAGTGSGYTF
TGTGCCTCAACGGCCGGGACAGGGAGCGGCTACACCTTC
>14|NA|NA|TRBJ1-2|TRBV7-8
CASSPPGGFEGYTF
TGTGCCAGCAGCCCCCCGGGAGGTTTTGAGGGCTACACCTTC
>15|NA|NA|TRBJ2-1|TRBV19
CASSADRSSYNEQFF
TGTGCCAGTAGTGCCGACAGGAGCTCCTACAATGAGCAGTTCTTC
>15|NA|TRBD1|TRBJ1-5|TRBV2
CASSVTDRETSPQHF
TGTGCCAGCAGTGTGACGGACAGGGAGACTAGTCCCCAGCATTTT